This paragraph covers one T cell receptor beta chain sequence. No antigen is known for it. Sequencing used immunoSEQ multiplex PCR; TCRdb keeps in-frame clones, though not all of them. This sample has some 170,000 clones, with about 91% found just once. The CDR3 contains 16 residues. CDR1 and CDR2 (germline): SGHKS, YYEKEE (reference sequence). V lost 1 base and J 2 bases, leaving 14 bases between the germline ends. The sample originates from a study of T cell responses to AZD1222 COVID-19 vaccine. The study, taken as a whole, reports: Repertoire sampling was restricted to post-peak T cell response timepoints.

This material consisted of peripheral blood, taken on day 0 of MenACWY control vaccination. The genes are TRBV5-5 and TRBJ2-3; no clear D gene. This TCR was sampled from an adult in good health. This CDR3 reads CASSLTFGVFTDTQYF. The CDR3 region has the DNA TGTGCCAGCAGCTTGACGTTTGGTGTATTCACAGATACGCAGTATTTT.